A single sample is the source of the 19 T cell receptor beta chains below, sequenced in a study of post-analysis software for immune sequencing data. Overall study results and limits: Relative to controls, patients had 5 or 6 TRBV segments at higher frequency, with TRBV5-6, TRBV5-1 and TRBV20-1 among these.

The antigens these receptors bind are not known. Carried by the TCR beta cDNA libraries were unique molecular identifiers. A single record per CDR3 protein comes from TCRdb applying MiXCR to the PCR reads. The sample lists over 300,000 distinct CDR3 sequences; 30% to 45% were seen once. Sequencing was performed on blood. The source is a girl between 5 and 17 years old with multiple sclerosis.

CDR3 region: CASKRTSGTYNEQFF. The CDR3 nucleotides read TGTGCCAGCAAAAGGACTAGCGGCACCTACAATGAGCAGTTCTTC. The gene calls are TRBV6-5 and TRBJ2-1, with 10 positions matching TRBD2. The ends lost 7 bases at V and 2 bases at J; junction bases unmatched: 5. The germline V gene has CDR1 MNHEY and CDR2 SVGAGI. The CDR3 extends over 15 amino acids.

J is TRBJ2-1 and V is TRBV20-1; 7 bases align to TRBD2. CDR3 length: 15 residues. V shed 5 bases, J shed 5 bases, and the junction held 12 bases outside the gene matches. Per germline, CDR1 DFQATT and CDR2 SNEGSKA (reference sequence). CDR3 bases: TGCAGTGCTCAAACCCCGGGGAGGGTCGACAATGAGCAGTTCTTC. Translated: CSAQTPGRVDNEQFF.

The CDR3 DNA sequence: TGTGCCAGCAGACCCACAGGGTCGAACTATGGCTACACCTTC. It codes for CASRPTGSNYGYTF. This chain joins TRBV2 and TRBJ1-2, with a weak D call TRBD1 (6 bases). Germline CDR1 and CDR2: SNHLY and FYNNEI. The CDR3 runs 14 residues. The V and J ends lost 6 bases and 2 bases respectively, with 13 bases between them.

The rearrangement joins TRBV6-5 to TRBJ2-1; possible D gene TRBD2, 5 bases. The V and J ends lost 6 bases and 8 bases respectively, with 14 bases between them. The germline V gene has CDR1 MNHEY and CDR2 SVGAGI. This CDR3 contains 13 residues. The CDR3 DNA follows: TGTGCCAGCAGCCGAGAGGGCCCGGATGAGCAGTTCTTC. This sequence encodes CASSREGPDEQFF.

This clonotype has only a few counts. The chain couples TRBV12-3 or TRBV12-4 to TRBJ2-2, with 8 positions matching TRBD1. V shed 6 bases and J 0 bases; nucleotides not matched to a gene: 9. This CDR3 region has 17 residues. CDR3 in DNA: TGTGCCAGCAGACCAGACAGGGGCCCTCCGAACACCGGGGAGCTGTTTTTT. It yields the protein CASRPDRGPPNTGELFF.

This clonotype was counted many times. The chain couples TRBV29-1 to TRBJ2-5; D may be TRBD1 (6 bases). Germline V CDR1 and CDR2: SQVTM, ANQGSEA. CDR3 length: 13 residues. The V gene lost 7 bases and the J gene lost 4 bases, with 16 bases spanning the gap. The CDR3 protein is CSGYRVRGETQYF. The CDR3 DNA is TGCAGCGGGTACAGGGTTAGGGGAGAGACCCAGTACTTC.

The chain employs TRBV20-1 and TRBJ2-7; TRBD1 might be the D (6 bases). This CDR3 is 14 amino acids long. Trimming cost V 6 bases and J 1 base, with 16 bases left between them. Germline V CDR1 and CDR2: DFQATT, SNEGSKA (reference sequence). The CDR3 spells CSALGGRASYEQYF. CDR3 sequence (DNA): TGCAGTGCCCTAGGGGGACGGGCGTCCTACGAGCAGTACTTC.

The chain couples TRBV4-3 to TRBJ2-3, with a possible D match to TRBD2 (5 bases). The germline gives CDR1 LGHNA, CDR2 YSLEER. Trimming cost V 4 bases and J 3 bases, with 11 bases left between them. The CDR3 extends over 14 amino acids. The CDR3 DNA sequence: TGCGCCAGCAGCCTGTCCCGGGGTACAGATACGCAGTATTTT. Residues: CASSLSRGTDTQYF.

The gene calls are TRBV4-1 and TRBJ2-4; D may be TRBD2 (5 bases). Germline V gene lookup returns CDR1 MGHRA and CDR2 YSYEKL. The CDR3 has 15 residues. Trimming left V 8 bases short and J 0 bases short, with 14 bases between. DNA of the CDR3: TGCGCCAGCTCGATAGGAGGACTAGCCAAAAACATTCAGTACTTC. Protein: CASSIGGLAKNIQYF.

This clonotype was seen more than once but under ten times. This rearrangement joins TRBV5-1 to TRBJ1-2; D is unclear. CDR3 length equals 13 residues. From germline, CDR1 is SGHRS and CDR2 YFSETQ. V gave up 3 bases and J gave up 6 bases, with 12 bases separating them. The CDR3 region has the DNA TGCGCCAGCAGCTCCTTAGGCCCAGATGGCTACACCTTC. It is translated as CASSSLGPDGYTF.

The V and J genes are TRBV3-1 and TRBJ2-7, with D tentatively TRBD1 (5 bases). The CDR3 contains 15 residues. Trimming pared 1 base from V and 3 bases from J, leaving 13 bases between. CDR1 and CDR2 (germline): LGHDT, YNNKEL (reference sequence). The DNA of the CDR3 is TGTGCCAGCAGCCAAGGGCTTCCGACAGACTACGAGCAGTACTTC. It specifies CASSQGLPTDYEQYF.

This clonotype was observed many times. The chain links TRBV2 to TRBJ1-6; no clear D gene. Germline CDR1 SNHLY, CDR2 FYNNEI. V lost 7 bases and J 7 bases, leaving 14 bases between the germline ends. The CDR3 is made up of 14 amino acids. The CDR3 reads CASNAQGGNSPLHF. In nucleotides, the CDR3 is TGTGCCAGCAACGCACAAGGTGGCAATTCACCCCTCCACTTT.

The rearrangement links TRBV6-1 to TRBJ2-1; TRBD2 matches 11 bases. Trimming cost V 5 bases and J 0 bases; bases outside gene matches: 9. Germline CDR1 and CDR2: MNHNS and SASEGT. The CDR3 consists of 18 residues. This chain's CDR3 is CASSRRFSGGASYNEQFF. The CDR3, as DNA: TGTGCCAGCAGTCGTCGCTTTAGCGGGGGGGCCTCCTACAATGAGCAGTTCTTC.

The J gene is TRBJ1-4, the V gene TRBV29-1, with 7 bases that match TRBD1. The CDR3 length is 15 residues. Germline values: CDR1 SQVTM, CDR2 ANQGSEA. V shed 4 bases, J shed 8 bases, and the junction held 13 bases outside the gene matches. The DNA for the CDR3 is TGCAGCGTTGCCCGAGGGCAGGGGGGAAGGGAAAAACTGTTTTTT. Amino acids: CSVARGQGGREKLFF.

The V and J genes are TRBV5-5 and TRBJ1-3, with 7 nucleotides matching TRBD1. Germline CDR1 SGHKS, CDR2 YYEKEE (reference sequence). The CDR3 spans 14 residues. V was pared by 4 bases and J by 4 bases, with 5 bases of the junction left unmatched. CDR3 protein: CASSPEGAGNTIYF. CDR3 DNA sequence: TGTGCCAGCAGCCCCGAGGGGGCCGGAAACACCATATATTTT.

This clonotype was observed at least ten times. V usage is TRBV20-1 and J usage is TRBJ2-5, with 10 nucleotides matching TRBD2. V lost 7 bases and J lost 4; bases outside the gene matches: 6. CDR1 DFQATT and CDR2 SNEGSKA come from the germline V gene (reference sequence). The CDR3 runs to 13 residues. CDR3: CSVQRGGPETQYF. The CDR3 DNA sequence: TGCAGTGTCCAGCGGGGGGGCCCAGAGACCCAGTACTTC.

This clonotype was detected a few times. The chain is built from TRBV12-3 or TRBV12-4 and TRBJ2-3; D unclear. This CDR3 is 14 amino acids long. Trimming left V 1 base short and J 4 bases short, with 9 bases between. CDR3 sequence: CASSLGPLADTQYF. The CDR3 nucleotides read TGTGCCAGCAGTTTAGGCCCCCTGGCAGATACGCAGTATTTT.

The CDR3 is CASSQFKPNTGELFF. The CDR3 region has the DNA TGTGCCAGCAGCCAATTTAAACCGAACACCGGGGAGCTGTTTTTT. The chain employs TRBV4-2 and TRBJ2-2; no definite D call. The V and J ends lost 2 bases and 0 bases respectively, with 7 bases between them. This CDR3 is built from 15 residues. In germline, CDR1 is LGHNA, CDR2 YNFKEQ.

A few counts support this clonotype. The V and J genes are TRBV11-1 and TRBJ2-3; 7 bases fit TRBD1. The V gene's germline CDR1 is SGHAT and CDR2 FQDESV (reference sequence). V dropped 0 bases and J dropped 4; count of bases not matched to a gene: 7. CDR3 length: 16 residues. The CDR3 region has the DNA TGTGCCAGCAGCTTAGCCGACAGGGCCGGACCAGATACGCAGTATTTT. Protein: CASSLADRAGPDTQYF.